This TCR beta chain is from a study of blood T cell repertoires in COVID-19. Study background: Samples of COVID-19 (acute and convalescent) were obtained from the United States, Italy and Spain. The cDNA or gDNA used as material had been derived from T cells, B-cell-depleted T cells, or PBMCs.

J was trimmed by 10 bases and V by 6 bases; bases with no gene match: 15. Germline CDR1 and CDR2: WNHNN and SYGVQD (reference sequence). The CDR3 loop spans 16 amino acids. This clone was recorded once. Study processing details: Estimated nucleated cell counts came from reference gene primer amplification. Profiling relied on immunoSEQ multiplex PCR, and the TCRdb table lists in-frame clones only, not all of them. D and trimming were read from the DNA, whereas the V and J calls and clone size are those reported in that table. The table lists approximately 65,000 clones, around 85% of them singletons. The origin of this receptor is a man aged 60 to 69 with acute or convalescent COVID-19. Input material: peripheral blood. The genes are TRBV10-1 and TRBJ2-1; the match to TRBD2 covers 10 bases. The CDR3 nucleotides read TGCGCCAGCAGCCCCGTGATAACTAGCGGGATTGGCGAGCAGTTCTTC. Translation: CASSPVITSGIGEQFF.